Listed below are T cell receptor beta chains from one sample, sequenced in a study of cytomegalovirus exposure and HLA in healthy donors. Here immunoSEQ multiplex PCR was the method, and the copy in TCRdb shows in-frame clones only, minus some. The data contain some 190,000 clones, over 70% of them singletons. Input material: PBMCs. All receptors come from a man in his forties in good health and CMV-seropositive. The CDR3 runs from the conserved cysteine through the conserved F or W. D genes are given only for firm matches. Size is omitted from some rows. Given values are once, few, many or a class for expanded clones.

J gene: TRBJ2-7
V gene: TRBV5-1
D gene: TRBD2
clone size: .
CDR3 DNA: TGCGCCAGCAGCTCAGGACTAGCGGTTCCCCTCGAGCAGTACTTC
CDR3 protein: CASSSGLAVPLEQYF

J gene: TRBJ2-5
V gene: TRBV28
D gene: TRBD1
clone size: .
CDR3 DNA: TGTGCCAGCTTAACAGGGGGTAGGCAAGAGACCCAGTACTTC
CDR3 protein: CASLTGGRQETQYF

J gene: TRBJ2-4
V gene: TRBV30
D gene: .
clone size: .
CDR3 DNA: TGTGCCTGGACGAGAAGGGAGACCAAAAACATTCAGTACTTC
CDR3 protein: CAWTRRETKNIQYF

J gene: TRBJ2-6
V gene: TRBV6-5
D gene: .
clone size: .
CDR3 DNA: TGTGCCAGTCAAACAGGGCCTGGGGCCGACGTCCTGACTTTC
CDR3 protein: CASQTGPGADVLTF

J gene: TRBJ2-7
V gene: TRBV27
D gene: .
clone size: .
CDR3 DNA: TGTGCCAGCAGTTACATAGATGACAGCAAGTACGAGCAGTACTTC
CDR3 protein: CASSYIDDSKYEQYF

J gene: TRBJ2-7
V gene: TRBV5-6
D gene: .
clone size: .
CDR3 DNA: TGTGCCAGCAGCTTAGGAATCGACAACCTCTACGAGCAGTACTTC
CDR3 protein: CASSLGIDNLYEQYF

J gene: TRBJ2-7
V gene: TRBV6-6
D gene: .
clone size: .
CDR3 DNA: TGTGCCAGCAGTTCCGGCGGTCCCGAACTCGAGCAGTACTTC
CDR3 protein: CASSSGGPELEQYF

J gene: TRBJ1-2
V gene: TRBV7-9
D gene: TRBD1
clone size: .
CDR3 DNA: TGTGCCAGCAGCTTAGGGTCAGGGGGCGCAGGCTACACCTTC
CDR3 protein: CASSLGSGGAGYTF

J gene: TRBJ2-3
V gene: TRBV11-2
D gene: TRBD2
clone size: .
CDR3 DNA: TGTGCCAGCAGCTCCCGACTAGCGGTTACTAGCACAGATACGCAGTATTTT
CDR3 protein: CASSSRLAVTSTDTQYF

J gene: TRBJ1-5
V gene: TRBV6-6
D gene: TRBD1
clone size: .
CDR3 DNA: TGTGCCAGCAGTCAGGGACAGTATAGCAATCAGCCCCAGCATTTT
CDR3 protein: CASSQGQYSNQPQHF

J gene: TRBJ2-1
V gene: TRBV27
D gene: TRBD2
clone size: .
CDR3 DNA: TGTGCCAGCACTCCAGGACTAGCGGGAGTTTCGAATGAGCAGTTCTTC
CDR3 protein: CASTPGLAGVSNEQFF

J gene: TRBJ1-5
V gene: TRBV19
D gene: .
clone size: .
CDR3 DNA: TGTGCCAGTAGCACACAGGCAGGCAATCAGCCCCAGCATTTT
CDR3 protein: CASSTQAGNQPQHF

J gene: TRBJ2-3
V gene: TRBV20-1
D gene: TRBD2
clone size: .
CDR3 DNA: TGCAGTGAAGCGGGAATAGATACGCAGTATTTT
CDR3 protein: CSEAGIDTQYF

J gene: TRBJ2-1
V gene: TRBV4-3
D gene: TRBD2
clone size: .
CDR3 DNA: TGCGCCAGCAGCCAGGGACTAGCGGGAGGGCCCTATGAGCAGTTCTTC
CDR3 protein: CASSQGLAGGPYEQFF

J gene: TRBJ2-7
V gene: TRBV21-1
D gene: .
clone size: .
CDR3 DNA: TGTGCCAGCAGCCCTCAGCAGTACTTC
CDR3 protein: CASSPQQYF

J gene: TRBJ2-5
V gene: TRBV5-1
D gene: TRBD1
clone size: .
CDR3 DNA: TGCGCCAGCAGCTCGGACAGGGCAGAGACCCAGTACTTC
CDR3 protein: CASSSDRAETQYF

J gene: TRBJ1-5
V gene: TRBV27
D gene: .
clone size: .
CDR3 DNA: TGTGCCAGCAGCCTTAATCGAGGGCCCAATCAGCCCCAGCATTTT
CDR3 protein: CASSLNRGPNQPQHF

J gene: TRBJ2-3
V gene: TRBV9
D gene: TRBD2
clone size: .
CDR3 DNA: TGTGCCAGCAGCGTAGCTAGTACTAGCGGTCCCCCAGATACGCAGTATTTT
CDR3 protein: CASSVASTSGPPDTQYF

J gene: TRBJ1-6
V gene: TRBV6-5
D gene: .
clone size: few
CDR3 DNA: TGTGCCAGCAGTTCCCAGGGTATGGGTTCACCCCTCCACTTT
CDR3 protein: CASSSQGMGSPLHF

J gene: TRBJ2-5
V gene: TRBV5-4
D gene: .
clone size: once
CDR3 DNA: TGTGCCAGCAGCTCAAAAATCGGGGACCAAGAGACCCAGTACTTC
CDR3 protein: CASSSKIGDQETQYF

J gene: TRBJ2-1
V gene: TRBV29-1
D gene: .
clone size: .
CDR3 DNA: TGCAGCGCCGTATCGTACAATGAGCAGTTCTTC
CDR3 protein: CSAVSYNEQFF

J gene: TRBJ2-7
V gene: TRBV2
D gene: .
clone size: .
CDR3 DNA: TGTGCCAGCTTGGGGGCAAGGGAGCAGTACTTC
CDR3 protein: CASLGAREQYF

J gene: TRBJ1-3
V gene: TRBV7-2
D gene: .
clone size: .
CDR3 DNA: TGTGCCAGCAGCTTAAGGCAAGGGGCAGGTGGAAACACCATATATTTT
CDR3 protein: CASSLRQGAGGNTIYF

J gene: TRBJ2-1
V gene: TRBV9
D gene: TRBD2
clone size: once
CDR3 DNA: TGTGCCAGCAGCCTAACTAGCGGGAGGGCCTTGGCGGATGAGCAGTTCTTC
CDR3 protein: CASSLTSGRALADEQFF

J gene: TRBJ1-2
V gene: TRBV6-5
D gene: .
clone size: .
CDR3 DNA: TGTGCCAGCAGTTACAGACAGCACTATGGCTACACCTTC
CDR3 protein: CASSYRQHYGYTF

J gene: TRBJ1-1
V gene: TRBV4-3
D gene: .
clone size: .
CDR3 DNA: TGCGCCAGCAGCCAAGACAGGAACACTGAAGCTTTCTTT
CDR3 protein: CASSQDRNTEAFF

J gene: TRBJ1-2
V gene: TRBV2
D gene: .
clone size: .
CDR3 DNA: TGTGCCAGCCAGGATGCTAACTATGGCTACACCTTC
CDR3 protein: CASQDANYGYTF

J gene: TRBJ2-6
V gene: TRBV7-9
D gene: .
clone size: few
CDR3 DNA: TGTGCCAGCAGCCATCAAGCAGGGGCCAACGTCCTGACTTTC
CDR3 protein: CASSHQAGANVLTF

J gene: TRBJ2-5
V gene: TRBV2
D gene: .
clone size: .
CDR3 DNA: TGTGCCAGCAATATACAAGAGACCCAGTACTTC
CDR3 protein: CASNIQETQYF

J gene: TRBJ2-5
V gene: TRBV27
D gene: .
clone size: .
CDR3 DNA: TGTGCCAGCAGTTTCGTTCAAGAGACCCAGTACTTC
CDR3 protein: CASSFVQETQYF

J gene: TRBJ2-7
V gene: TRBV5-1
D gene: .
clone size: .
CDR3 DNA: TGCGCCAGCAGCAAAGGAGGGACCTACGAGCAGTACTTC
CDR3 protein: CASSKGGTYEQYF

J gene: TRBJ1-1
V gene: TRBV28
D gene: .
clone size: .
CDR3 DNA: TGTGCCAGCCGAAGAGGGATGAACACTGAAGCTTTCTTT
CDR3 protein: CASRRGMNTEAFF

J gene: TRBJ2-2
V gene: TRBV28
D gene: TRBD2
clone size: .
CDR3 DNA: TGTGCCAGCAGTCGCCCGGGACTAGGAACCGCAATAGGGGAGCTGTTTTTT
CDR3 protein: CASSRPGLGTAIGELFF

J gene: TRBJ2-3
V gene: TRBV11-3
D gene: TRBD2
clone size: .
CDR3 DNA: TGTGCCAGCAGCCCGGGGGGGGGAGATACGCAGTATTTT
CDR3 protein: CASSPGGGDTQYF

J gene: TRBJ1-2
V gene: TRBV7-9
D gene: .
clone size: .
CDR3 DNA: TGTGCCAGCAGCCCCCGGACAGCTTCGATGGATGGCTACACCTTC
CDR3 protein: CASSPRTASMDGYTF

J gene: TRBJ2-7
V gene: TRBV5-1
D gene: TRBD2
clone size: .
CDR3 DNA: TGCGCCAGCAGCGGGGGGGACCGCGAGCAGTACTTC
CDR3 protein: CASSGGDREQYF

J gene: TRBJ1-4
V gene: TRBV5-1
D gene: .
clone size: .
CDR3 DNA: TGCGCCAGCCAACGAGACGGGAATGAAAAACTGTTTTTT
CDR3 protein: CASQRDGNEKLFF

J gene: TRBJ1-1
V gene: TRBV12-5
D gene: .
clone size: .
CDR3 DNA: TGTGCTAGTGGTTTGGTACAGGGAGAGAACACTGAAGCTTTCTTT
CDR3 protein: CASGLVQGENTEAFF

J gene: TRBJ1-1
V gene: TRBV6-5
D gene: .
clone size: few
CDR3 DNA: TGTGCCAGCGTTTTAGGGGGGGTGAACACTGAAGCTTTCTTT
CDR3 protein: CASVLGGVNTEAFF

J gene: TRBJ2-1
V gene: TRBV2
D gene: TRBD2
clone size: few
CDR3 DNA: TGTGCCAGCAGGACCTTCCGACGGGGGGTAAGCTCCTACAATGAGCAGTTCTTC
CDR3 protein: CASRTFRRGVSSYNEQFF

J gene: TRBJ1-2
V gene: TRBV5-6
D gene: TRBD1
clone size: .
CDR3 DNA: TGTGCCAGCAGCTCTACGGGACAGGGGTATGGCTACACCTTC
CDR3 protein: CASSSTGQGYGYTF

J gene: TRBJ1-2
V gene: TRBV28
D gene: .
clone size: .
CDR3 DNA: TGTGCCAGCAGTTTAAGGGGACTGACCTATGGCTACACCTTC
CDR3 protein: CASSLRGLTYGYTF

J gene: TRBJ2-7
V gene: TRBV11-3
D gene: TRBD1
clone size: .
CDR3 DNA: TGTGCCAGCAGCTCCCGGACAGGGTCCCACGAGCAGTACTTC
CDR3 protein: CASSSRTGSHEQYF

J gene: TRBJ2-1
V gene: TRBV27
D gene: .
clone size: .
CDR3 DNA: TGTGCCAGCAGTTTGGAGCTCCTCAATGAGCAGTTCTTC
CDR3 protein: CASSLELLNEQFF

J gene: TRBJ2-1
V gene: TRBV4-1
D gene: .
clone size: .
CDR3 DNA: TGCGCCAGCAGCCAAGACCCGACAGACAATGAGCAGTTCTTC
CDR3 protein: CASSQDPTDNEQFF

J gene: TRBJ2-5
V gene: TRBV19
D gene: .
clone size: .
CDR3 DNA: TGTGCCAGTAGCATTGACAGGCAAGAGACCCAGTACTTC
CDR3 protein: CASSIDRQETQYF

J gene: TRBJ2-5
V gene: TRBV18
D gene: TRBD1
clone size: .
CDR3 DNA: TGTGCCAGCTCACCCGGGCAGGTGCAGGGGGCGAAGACCCAGTACTTC
CDR3 protein: CASSPGQVQGAKTQYF

J gene: TRBJ2-1
V gene: TRBV12-5
D gene: .
clone size: .
CDR3 DNA: TGTGCTAGTGGTTTGTTACAAGCGGGCCACAATGAGCAGTTCTTC
CDR3 protein: CASGLLQAGHNEQFF

J gene: TRBJ2-7
V gene: TRBV7-6
D gene: .
clone size: .
CDR3 DNA: TGTGCCAGCAGCTCCTACAGGTTTTCCTACGAGCAGTACTTC
CDR3 protein: CASSSYRFSYEQYF

J gene: TRBJ1-2
V gene: TRBV30
D gene: TRBD1
clone size: .
CDR3 DNA: TGTGCCTGGAGTTCTGAGGGGGCCCTTAACTATGGCTACACCTTC
CDR3 protein: CAWSSEGALNYGYTF